These 21 T cell receptor beta chains were sequenced from one sample in a study of preoperative IRX-2 immunotherapy in early breast cancer. TCRdb's copy holds only in-frame clones and misses some; the assay was immunoSEQ multiplex PCR. The sample has 75,000 to 100,000 clones; more than 80% are singletons. As to treatment: preoperative locoregional IRX-2 cytokine immunotherapy. The sequences come from tumor tissue, collected after IRX-2 immunotherapy. The receptors shown here come from a human donor with breast cancer.

This clone showed up just a few times. The rearrangement uses TRBV12-5 and TRBJ2-3; D ambiguous. Trimming removed 1 base from V and 2 bases from J, with 1 base in between. In germline, CDR1 is LGHNT, CDR2 FRNRAP. There are 12 residues in the CDR3. The CDR3 region is CASGLDTDTQYF. In nucleotides, the CDR3 is TGTGCTAGTGGTTTGGACACAGATACGCAGTATTTT.

The CDR3 spells CASSLTGQGIYEQYF. CDR3 nucleotides: TGTGCCAGCAGCTTAACGGGACAGGGTATCTACGAGCAGTACTTC. The chain couples TRBV7-1 to TRBJ2-7; TRBD1 matches at 9 bases. TRBV7-1 is an open reading frame whose function is uncertain. This CDR3 spans 15 amino acids. V trimming: 4 bases; J trimming: 3 bases; junction bases outside the gene matches: 7.

The V gene is TRBV30, the J gene TRBJ2-2; the D gene is possibly TRBD1 (5 bases). The CDR3 consists of 14 residues. Trimming stripped 3 bases from V and 8 bases from J, with 16 bases between. Per germline, CDR1 GTSNPN and CDR2 SVGIG (reference sequence). CDR3 region: CAWSPGWGHGELFF. CDR3 bases: TGTGCCTGGAGCCCCGGGTGGGGCCAYGGGGAGCTGTTTTTT.

The J gene is TRBJ2-7, the V gene TRBV23-1, with D uncertain. TRBV23-1 is assigned to the ORF class and has an uncertain function. V gave up 6 bases and J gave up 6 bases, with 15 bases separating them. The CDR3 is 13 residues long. This chain's CDR3 is CASSLSSYSEQYF. Here the CDR3 DNA reads TGCGCCAGCAGCTTGAGTAGTTACTCCGAGCAGTACTTC.

CDR3 in amino acids: CASSPGGGNYEQYF. The CDR3 bases are TGTGCCAGCAGCCCCGGGGGGGGGAACTACGAGCAGTACTTC. The rearrangement uses TRBV11-3 and TRBJ2-7, with TRBD2 matching 8 bases. The germline V gene has CDR1 SGHNT and CDR2 YENEEA. The V segment lost 5 bases and the J segment 3 bases; nucleotides outside the gene matches: 6. CDR3 length: 14 residues. The variable domain in full, completed from reference TRBV11-3 and TRBJ2-7, reads EAGVVQSPRYKIIEKKQPVAFWCNPISGHNTLYWYLQNLGQGPELLIRYENEEAVDDSQLPKDRFSAERLKGVDSTLKIQPAELGDSAVYLCASSPGGGNYEQYFGPGTRLTVT.

The J gene is TRBJ2-5, the V gene TRBV15; D is perhaps TRBD1 or TRBD2 (6 bases each). V lost 1 base and J 2 bases, leaving 17 bases between the germline ends. CDR1 is LNHNV, CDR2 YYDKDF, per germline (reference sequence). CDR3 length: 17 residues. The DNA for the CDR3 is TGTGCCACCAGCAGAGGCGGTTTGGGGGGCCGGCAAGAGACCCAGTACTTC. Encoded protein: CATSRGGLGGRQETQYF.

This clone showed up just once. The V call is TRBV5-1, the J call TRBJ1-3, with D perhaps matching TRBD1 (5 bases). The CDR3 is 14 amino acids. The V end lost 4 bases, the J end lost 2 bases, and 10 bases lay between the germline ends. Germline values: CDR1 SGHRS, CDR2 YFSETQ. In DNA form, the CDR3 reads TGCGCCAGCAGCGCGGGACCCACTGGAAACACCATATATTTT. Amino acids: CASSAGPTGNTIYF. Full variable domain (remainder filled in from reference TRBV5-1 and TRBJ1-3): KAGVTQTPRYLIKTRGQQVTLSCSPISGHRSVSWYQQTPGQGLQFLFEYFSETQRNKGNFPGRFSGRQFSNSRSEMNVSTLELGDSALYLCASSAGPTGNTIYFGEGSWLTVV.

The chain employs TRBV11-3 and TRBJ2-7; 7 bases map to TRBD1. The CDR3 contains 15 residues. Germline lookup yields CDR1 SGHNT and CDR2 YENEEA. J gave up 1 base and V 7 bases, and 10 bases lay outside the gene matches. In nucleotides, the CDR3 is TGTGCCAGCACCGTACCCGCGGACAGGTCCTACGAGCAGTACTTC. This encodes CASTVPADRSYEQYF.

This chain joins TRBV6-4 and TRBJ1-5, with 7 bases matching TRBD1. Germline V gene sequence: CDR1 MRHNA, CDR2 SNTAGT. V lost 7 bases, J lost 0 bases, and 6 bases stayed unmatched. The CDR3 is made up of 15 amino acids. The CDR3 protein is CASKEQGISNQPQHF. In DNA, the CDR3 is TGTGCCAGCAAAGAACAGGGGATTAGCAATCAGCCCCAGCATTTT.

A few counts support this clone. The chain joins TRBV14 to TRBJ2-3; D is perhaps TRBD1 or TRBD2 (6 bases each). V was cut by 0 bases and J by 0 bases, with 13 bases left in between. The CDR3 length is 17 residues. The V gene's germline CDR1 is SGHDN and CDR2 FVKESK. As DNA, the CDR3 is TGTGCCAGCAGCCAAGATCCCGGGGGCACTAGCACAGATACGCAGTATTTT. As protein: CASSQDPGGTSTDTQYF.

V is TRBV10-3 and J is TRBJ1-2; 9 bases line up with TRBD1. Germline V gene lookup returns CDR1 ENHRY and CDR2 SYGVKD. The CDR3 totals 14 residues. V was clipped by 0 bases and J by 7 bases; unmatched bases: 3. For the CDR3, the DNA is TGTGCCATCAGTGAGTCTCAGGACAGGGGTGGCTACACCTTC. This codes for CAISESQDRGGYTF.

V gene TRBV6-8 combines with J gene TRBJ1-2; D gene unclear. This CDR3 comprises 13 residues. CDR1 MNHGY and CDR2 SAAAGT come from the germline V gene. V lost 0 bases, J lost 7 bases, and 9 bases lay in between. The CDR3 sequence: CASSYSTPLGYTF. The CDR3 bases are TGTGCCAGCAGTTACTCCACCCCACTTGGCTACACCTTC.

This chain connects TRBV25-1 to TRBJ2-7; 8 bases match TRBD1. CDR1 is MGHDK and CDR2 is SYGVNS in the germline V gene. After removal of 3 bases from V and 4 bases from J, the junction contained 5 bases not matched to a gene. This CDR3 contains 14 residues. CDR3 DNA: TGTGCCAGCAGTGACACAGGGGGAAGGTACGAGCAGTACTTC. As protein: CASSDTGGRYEQYF.

This clone was observed a single time. The junction differs from germline at one of its ends, possibly a read error. The rearrangement joins TRBV7-7 to TRBJ2-1; possible D gene TRBD2, 6 bases. There are 14 residues in the CDR3. CDR1 and CDR2 from the germline V gene are SSHAT and FNYEAQ (reference sequence). The CDR3 protein is CTSSSAAGFNEQFF. The CDR3 nucleotides read TGTACCAGCAGCTCAGCGGCGGGGTTCAATGAGCAGTTCTTC.

This clone was observed a handful of times. The rearrangement links TRBV6-8 to TRBJ1-1; no clear D. Germline V gene sequence: CDR1 MNHGY, CDR2 SAAAGT. The CDR3 has 12 residues. Trimming removed 6 bases from V and 6 bases from J, with 11 bases in between. The CDR3 reads CASSPGGAEAFF. DNA of the CDR3: TGTGCCAGCAGCCCCGGCGGGGCTGAAGCTTTCTTT.

The chain has TRBV6-8 and TRBJ2-1, with D perhaps matching TRBD2 (6 bases). Germline lookup yields CDR1 MNHGY and CDR2 SAAAGT. The CDR3 consists of 16 residues. The V gene lost 8 bases and the J gene lost 0 bases, with 17 bases spanning the gap. For the CDR3, the DNA is TGTGCCAGCGGGGGTGATCTAGCGAGCTCCTACAATGAGCAGTTCTTC. It translates to CASGGDLASSYNEQFF.

V gene TRBV6-8 combines with J gene TRBJ2-2; 11 bases are a match to TRBD2. Losses at the gene ends were 6 bases for V and 5 bases for J; bases not matched to a gene: 2. The germline V gene encodes CDR1 MNHGY and CDR2 SAAAGT. The CDR3 runs 14 residues. This CDR3 reads CASRLAGGTGELFF. The CDR3 DNA is TGTGCCAGCAGATTAGCGGGAGGGACCGGGGAGCTGTTTTTT.

In regard to this clone: A read error may produce the germline difference seen at one junction end. The genes are TRBV30 and TRBJ1-4; D is uncertain. CDR1 is GTSNPN and CDR2 is SVGIG in the germline V gene (reference sequence). The CDR3 totals 11 residues. The CDR3 loop reads CAWMTIEKLFF. As DNA, the CDR3 is TGTGCCTGGATGACTATTGAAAAACTGTTTTTT.

This clone was counted only a few times. The CDR3 DNA reads as TGTGCCAGCTCACGGGACGGTGGCTACGAGCAGTACTTC. Amino acid sequence: CASSRDGGYEQYF. This chain joins TRBV18 and TRBJ2-7; perhaps D is TRBD1 or TRBD2 (5 bases each). The V gene's germline CDR1 is KGHSH and CDR2 LQKENI. CDR3 size: 13 residues. With 4 bases removed from V and 3 bases from J, the gap between germline ends came to 10 bases.

V usage is TRBV28 and J usage is TRBJ1-5; possibly TRBD1 for D (5 bases). Trimming took 8 bases from V and 6 from J, leaving 14 bases between them. The V gene's germline CDR1 is MDHEN and CDR2 SYDVKM. CDR3 length: 13 amino acids. CDR3 nucleotides: TGTGCCAGCTGGGGCAGGGAAAGTCAGCCCCAGCATTTT. This sequence encodes CASWGRESQPQHF. Complete variable domain (other parts from reference TRBV28 and TRBJ1-5): DVKVTQSSRYLVKRTGEKVFLECVQDMDHENMFWYRQDPGLGLRLIYFSYDVKMKEKGDIPEGYSVSREKKERFSLILESASTNQTSMYLCASWGRESQPQHFGDGTRLSIL.

The chain links TRBV30 to TRBJ2-3; D unresolved. This CDR3 has 14 amino acids. The germline V gene encodes CDR1 GTSNPN and CDR2 SVGIG (reference sequence). Trimming took 2 bases from V and 6 from J, leaving 15 bases between them. CDR3 region: CAWSSVGVWDTQYF. The CDR3 nucleotides are TGTGCCTGGAGTTCGGTAGGTGTGTGGGATACGCAGTATTTT.